The source of this TCR beta chain is a study of blood T cell repertoires in COVID-19. At the level of the study: Acute and convalescent COVID-19 specimens originated in the United States, Italy and Spain. T cells, B-cell-depleted T cells, or PBMCs provided the cDNA or gDNA that served as material.

Source study methods: Using reference gene primer amplification, nucleated cell counts were estimated. The repertoire was sequenced with immunoSEQ multiplex PCR; TCRdb's copy has only in-frame clones and lacks some. V and J calls and clone size are given by that table; D and trimming were obtained from the DNA. The data contain some 120,000 clones, 55% to 75% of them seen just once; the ten biggest clones take up more than 0.8%. Sequencing input: peripheral blood. This sequence was found in a human donor with acute or convalescent COVID-19. The donor label of this sample is uncertain.

This chain's CDR3 is CASSVDGGNYGYTF. CDR3 DNA sequence: TGTGCCAGCAGCGTAGATGGCGGAAACTATGGCTACACCTTC. The chain recombines TRBV9 with TRBJ1-2; D unclear. The CDR3 covers 14 residues. The germline V gene has CDR1 SGDLS and CDR2 YYNGEE. V lost 0 bases and J lost 2, with 8 bases in between.